Presented here are 16 T cell receptor beta chains from one specimen sequenced in a study of sequential checkpoint blockade in melanoma. Profiled with immunoSEQ multiplex PCR; TCRdb holds only in-frame clones, not every one. The table lists roughly 11,000 clones, around two thirds of them singletons, with 25% to 35% in the top ten. The treatment: randomized to nivolumab then ipilimumab (arm A) or the reverse (arm B). Source: CD8+ T cells sorted from blood (inferred from file names), taken from a patient given nivolumab and ipilimumab in sequence. These receptor sequences come from a human donor with melanoma.

The chain uses TRBV27 and TRBJ2-1; TRBD2 might be the D (6 bases). Germline CDR1 reads MNHEY; CDR2 reads SMNVEV (reference sequence). The CDR3 is 16 residues long. Trimming left V 2 bases short and J 0 bases short, with 11 bases between. CDR3 nucleotides: TGTGCCAGCAGTTTAGGGCGGGGCAGCTCCTACAATGAGCAGTTCTTC. Residues: CASSLGRGSSYNEQFF.

The chain couples TRBV5-1 to TRBJ2-2; 14 nucleotides match TRBD2. Germline V gene sequence: CDR1 SGHRS, CDR2 YFSETQ. V gave up 1 base and J gave up 4 bases; unmatched junction bases: 6. CDR3 size: 18 residues. In DNA form, the CDR3 reads TGCGCCAGCAGCTTGATGGGACTAGCGGGAGAAGGCACCGGGGAGCTGTTTTTT. Its protein product is CASSLMGLAGEGTGELFF.

The rearrangement links TRBV30 to TRBJ1-5; the D is unclear. The germline CDR1 and CDR2 sequences are GTSNPN and SVGIG (reference sequence). The CDR3 consists of 14 residues. Trimming shortened V by 3 bases and J by 3 bases, and 12 bases separated the two germline ends. The CDR3: CAWRPAGDNQPQHF. The CDR3 coding sequence is TGTGCCTGGAGGCCCGCGGGAGACAATCAGCCCCAGCATTTT.

The J gene is TRBJ2-5, the V gene TRBV19; D is unresolved. The DNA end is a closer match to TRBJ2-7, so the J assignment may be wrong. The CDR3 consists of 12 residues. From germline, CDR1 is LNHDA and CDR2 SQIVND (reference sequence). The DNA of the CDR3 is TGTGCCAGTAGCGGTCTTATGTACGAGCAGTACTTC. Amino acid sequence: CASSGLMYEQYF.

This chain connects TRBV27 to TRBJ2-5, with 10 bases matching TRBD2. This CDR3 spans 14 amino acids. Per the germline V gene, CDR1 is MNHEY and CDR2 is SMNVEV (reference sequence). The V and J ends lost 4 bases and 2 bases, in that order; junction bases with no gene match: 1. The CDR3 spells CASSWTSGQETQYF. Here the CDR3 DNA reads TGTGCCAGCAGTTGGACTAGCGGACAAGAGACCCAGTACTTC.

This chain connects TRBV7-8 to TRBJ1-4, with a tentative D call TRBD1 (5 bases). V was pared by 1 base and J by 3 bases, with 12 bases between. This CDR3 comprises 16 residues. Looked up from germline, CDR1 is SGHVS and CDR2 is FQNEAQ. CDR3 region: CASSLGLEGANEKLFF. Written as DNA, the CDR3 is TGTGCCAGCAGCTTAGGCCTCGAAGGGGCTAATGAAAAACTGTTTTTT.

The chain has TRBV4-1 and TRBJ2-5; a weak D match, TRBD1 (5 bases). The CDR3 runs to 16 residues. Trimming shortened V by 0 bases and J by 1 base, and 12 bases separated the two germline ends. From germline, CDR1 is MGHRA and CDR2 YSYEKL. CDR3 in amino acids: CASSQDGEGAQETQYF. CDR3 bases: TGCGCCAGCAGCCAAGATGGGGAAGGGGCCCAAGAGACCCAGTACTTC.

The rearrangement links TRBV6-5 to TRBJ2-7; TRBD1 is a possible D gene (5 bases). Germline V lookup: CDR1 MNHEY, CDR2 SVGAGI. V shed 2 bases and J shed 1 base, with 6 bases lying between them. The length of the CDR3 is 13 residues. CDR3 coding DNA: TGTGCCAGCAGTTACACAGGTTCCTACGAGCAGTACTTC. Encoded protein: CASSYTGSYEQYF.

This clone is a singleton in its sample. The chain uses TRBV27 and TRBJ2-5; D is uncertain. From germline, CDR1 is MNHEY and CDR2 SMNVEV (reference sequence). The CDR3 is 13 amino acids. Trimming pared 6 bases from V and 4 bases from J, leaving 12 bases between. The CDR3 loop reads CASSRFGPETQYF. CDR3 DNA sequence: TGTGCCAGCAGCCGCTTTGGCCCAGAGACCCAGTACTTC.

The chain uses TRBV5-4 and TRBJ2-2; the D gene is possibly TRBD1 (5 bases). Trimming left V 0 bases short and J 8 bases short, with 11 bases between. This CDR3 is built from 14 residues. Germline CDR1 SGHNT, CDR2 YYREEE (reference sequence). The CDR3 coding sequence is TGTGCCAGCAGCTTGGATAGGGGTGGAGGGGAGCTGTTTTTT. Translating it yields CASSLDRGGGELFF.

Here the CDR3 reads CASSEPPTGNTEAFF. In nucleotides, the CDR3 is TGTGCCAGCAGTGAACCCCCGACAGGGAACACTGAAGCTTTCTTT. V usage is TRBV6-1 and J usage is TRBJ1-1, with D possibly being TRBD1 (6 bases). Germline V gives CDR1 MNHNS, CDR2 SASEGT. The CDR3 runs to 15 residues. With 2 bases removed from V and 1 base from J, the gap between germline ends came to 11 bases.

The V and J genes are TRBV29-1 and TRBJ2-3; 8 bases are shared with TRBD1. The V gene's germline CDR1 is SQVTM and CDR2 ANQGSEA. The V and J ends lost 6 bases and 3 bases, in that order; junction bases with no gene match: 8. This CDR3 region has 14 residues. CDR3 in DNA: TGCAGCGTCAACGGACAGGGAAGGACAGATACGCAGTATTTT. Translating gives CSVNGQGRTDTQYF.

This clone was detected a few times. The chain combines TRBV21-1 with TRBJ2-7; TRBD2 reflects the table's D call only, with no check against the DNA. TRBV21-1 is marked as a pseudogene. CDR3 length: 14 amino acids. The CDR3 DNA reads TGTGCCAGCAGCAAAGGAGTAGCGAGCTACGAGCAGTACTTC. It yields the protein CASSKGVASYEQYF.

The chain links TRBV6-5 to TRBJ2-1; 8 bases are a match to TRBD2. CDR3 length: 13 amino acids. Trimming cost V 2 bases and J 6 bases; bases outside gene matches: 0. Germline CDR1 and CDR2: MNHEY and SVGAGI. CDR3 in DNA: TGTGCCAGCAGTTACAGCGGGAGCAATGAGCAGTTCTTC. Its protein product is CASSYSGSNEQFF.

This clone was detected a few times. V is TRBV7-9 and J is TRBJ2-7; D gene uncertain. Germline V lookup: CDR1 SEHNR, CDR2 FQNEAQ (reference sequence). V lost 1 base and J lost 6, with 7 bases in between. CDR3 length equals 12 residues. The CDR3 sequence: CASSLVTSEQYF. CDR3 DNA: TGTGCCAGCAGCTTAGTTACGAGCGAGCAGTACTTC.

This sequence joins TRBV7-2 and TRBJ1-1, with 9 bases identical to TRBD1. Trimming removed 3 bases from V and 10 bases from J; junction bases left unmatched: 21. The CDR3 runs 18 residues. From germline, CDR1 is SGHTA and CDR2 FQGNSA. The DNA of the CDR3 is TGTGCCAGCAGCTTCAGTAGAGCCGACGGGACAGGGCAACTAGGAGCTTTCTTT. Its translation: CASSFSRADGTGQLGAFF.